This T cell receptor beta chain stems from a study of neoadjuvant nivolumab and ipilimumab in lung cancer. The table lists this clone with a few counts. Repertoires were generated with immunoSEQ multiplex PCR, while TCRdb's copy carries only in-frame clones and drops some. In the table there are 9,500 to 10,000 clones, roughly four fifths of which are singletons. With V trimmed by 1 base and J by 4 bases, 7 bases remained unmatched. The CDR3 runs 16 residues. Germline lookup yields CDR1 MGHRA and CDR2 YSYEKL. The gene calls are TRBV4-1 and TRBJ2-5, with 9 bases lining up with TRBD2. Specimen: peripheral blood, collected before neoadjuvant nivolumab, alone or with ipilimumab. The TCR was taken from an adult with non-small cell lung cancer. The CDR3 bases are TGCGCCAGCAGCCAAGCGTTAGCGGGAGTCGGAGAGACCCAGTACTTC. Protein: CASSQALAGVGETQYF.